The entry below describes one T cell receptor beta chain. Its antigen is undetermined. Libraries were prepared by immunoSEQ multiplex PCR; TCRdb keeps only in-frame clonotypes and omits some of them. Of some 20,000 clones in the sample, about 70% were seen once. Expansion of antigen-specific CD4+ T cells with viral peptide pools was carried out by the ViraFEST assay before sequencing. At the end of around eleven days of culture, CD4+ T cells were isolated. The V and J ends lost 6 bases and 1 base respectively, with 12 bases between them. The CDR3 extends over 14 amino acids. CDR1 and CDR2 from the germline V gene are MNHEY and SVGAGI. This sample stems from a study of vaccination effects on CD4 cells after COVID-19. Regarding the study as a whole: Common cold coronavirus cross-reactivity was shown by only 1 of 255 vaccine-induced clones in healthy vaccinees.

The input for sequencing was CD4+ T cells from PBMCs cultured with HCoV-229E spike peptides, taken before COVID-19 vaccination. The gene calls are TRBV6-5 and TRBJ1-1, with D possibly TRBD1 on 6 matching bases. This TCR was sampled from a human donor who received a COVID-19 vaccine. The CDR3 nucleotides read TGTGCCAGCAGAGCTGGGACACCGAACACTGAAGCTTTCTTT. This encodes CASRAGTPNTEAFF.